The next 11 T cell receptor beta chains were all read from a single sample in a study of cytomegalovirus exposure and HLA in healthy donors. PCR primers comprised 60 Vbeta and 13 Jbeta primers. The protocol was immunoSEQ multiplex PCR, while the TCRdb copy is restricted to in-frame clones and leaves out a portion. Of over 90,000 clones in the sample, roughly 60% were seen once. Sample: PBMCs. These receptors all come from a human donor in good health.

This clone was seen more than once but under ten times. The chain is built from TRBV18 and TRBJ2-7; 7 nucleotides align to TRBD1. The V gene end was trimmed by 2 bases and the J gene end by 3 bases; junction bases not matched to a gene: 4. CDR3 length: 14 amino acids. Germline loops: CDR1 KGHSH, CDR2 LQKENI. CDR3 loop: CASSPKTGSYEQYF. CDR3 nucleotide sequence: TGTGCCAGCTCACCAAAGACAGGGAGCTACGAGCAGTACTTC.

This clone has a single count. The gene calls are TRBV2 and TRBJ1-1; D is unclear. Germline CDR1 reads SNHLY; CDR2 reads FYNNEI. V was pared by 9 bases and J by 4 bases, with 12 bases between. The CDR3 totals 12 residues. As DNA, the CDR3 is TGTGCCAGTGTAAAAATCGGCACTGAAGCTTTCTTT. This gives the protein CASVKIGTEAFF.

This clone was recorded a few times. The chain joins TRBV7-9 to TRBJ1-2, with D perhaps TRBD1 (5 bases). The V end lost 2 bases, the J end lost 7 bases, and 14 bases lay between the germline ends. This CDR3 region has 14 residues. From germline, CDR1 is SEHNR and CDR2 FQNEAQ (reference sequence). CDR3 in amino acids: CASSLTQGGSGYTF. The DNA of the CDR3 is TGTGCCAGCAGCTTAACCCAGGGAGGTAGTGGCTACACCTTC.

CDR3 amino acids: CASRATGRDTQYF. The CDR3 nucleotides are TGTGCCAGCCGGGCGACCGGGAGAGATACGCAGTATTTT. This sequence joins TRBV27 and TRBJ2-3, with D possibly TRBD2 on 6 matching bases. Trimming took 8 bases from V and 5 from J, leaving 14 bases between them. CDR1 and CDR2 from the germline V gene are MNHEY and SMNVEV (reference sequence). The CDR3 spans 13 residues.

This clone has a single count. The CDR3 reads CASLPDRGKQETQYF. In nucleotides, the CDR3 is TGTGCCAGCCTACCGGACAGGGGGAAACAAGAGACCCAGTACTTC. The chain uses TRBV2 and TRBJ2-5, with 10 bases fitting TRBD1. The CDR3 loop spans 15 amino acids. V lost 8 bases and J lost 2; bases outside the gene matches: 8. CDR1 is SNHLY, CDR2 FYNNEI, per germline.

The V call is TRBV18, the J call TRBJ2-2; D not certain. Germline V gives CDR1 KGHSH, CDR2 LQKENI. The CDR3 runs to 15 residues. Trimming stripped 2 bases from V and 1 base from J, with 8 bases between. The CDR3 DNA sequence: TGTGCCAGCTCACCAGGCTCGGGGAACACCGGGGAGCTGTTTTTT. This encodes CASSPGSGNTGELFF.

The chain joins TRBV18 to TRBJ1-1, with 7 bases matching TRBD1. Germline V gene lookup returns CDR1 KGHSH and CDR2 LQKENI. The CDR3 extends over 14 amino acids. The J segment lost 7 bases and the V segment lost 4 bases, leaving 9 bases of the junction unmatched. The CDR3 DNA sequence: TGTGCCAGCTCACTTACAGGGGCCTATCTTGAAGCTTTCTTT. The encoded protein is CASSLTGAYLEAFF.

The CDR3 reads CASSSPGLAASNIQYF. CDR3 nucleotide sequence: TGTGCCAGCAGCTCCCCCGGGCTAGCGGCCTCAAACATTCAGTACTTC. V and J are TRBV7-2 and TRBJ2-4, with 7 bases identical to TRBD2. Germline lookup yields CDR1 SGHTA and CDR2 FQGNSA. This CDR3 is 16 amino acids long. The ends lost 4 bases at V and 6 bases at J; junction bases unmatched: 12.

The chain carries TRBV9 and TRBJ2-3; TRBD1 matches 9 bases. This CDR3 region has 15 residues. Germline loops: CDR1 SGDLS, CDR2 YYNGEE. Germline trimming cut 3 bases from V and 1 base from J; bases unmatched to any gene: 3. The CDR3 reads CASSATGGGTDTQYF. The CDR3 nucleotides are TGTGCCAGCAGCGCGACAGGGGGGGGCACAGATACGCAGTATTTT.

This chain joins TRBV7-8 and TRBJ1-5, with D unresolved. CDR1 is SGHVS and CDR2 is FQNEAQ in the germline V gene. The CDR3 spans 14 residues. V lost 1 base, J lost 8 bases, and 12 bases lay in between. The CDR3 sequence is CASSLGAGTEPQHF. The CDR3 bases are TGTGCCAGCAGCTTAGGTGCAGGTACGGAGCCCCAGCATTTT.

The chain links TRBV4-1 to TRBJ2-6; D might be TRBD1 (5 bases). The CDR3 is 16 residues long. V was shortened by 4 bases and J by 0 bases, with 10 bases between the two germline ends. Germline lookup yields CDR1 MGHRA and CDR2 YSYEKL. Here the CDR3 reads CASSPTVSSGANVLTF. The CDR3 nucleotides read TGCGCCAGCAGCCCGACAGTCAGCTCTGGGGCCAACGTCCTGACTTTC.